One sample yielded the 17 T cell receptor beta chains listed below, sequenced in a study of PD-L1 blockade in urothelial cancer. Time point denoted: peripheral blood 6 weeks after treatment start. Some clones are missing from TCRdb's copy, which holds only in-frame ones; the method was immunoSEQ multiplex PCR. This sample has around 66,000 clones, with 88% found just once. The source material was PBMCs, sampled around atezolizumab (anti-PD-L1) treatment. The receptors were gathered from a man aged 55 to 69 with urothelial cancer.

The chain employs TRBV4-1 and TRBJ2-1; D ambiguous. The germline V and J ends were trimmed by 1 base and 9 bases, with 7 bases remaining between them. The CDR3 covers 12 residues. Looked up from germline, CDR1 is MGHRA and CDR2 is YSYEKL. The CDR3 loop is CASSQGAGEQFF. DNA of the CDR3: TGCGCCAGCAGCCAAGGGGCAGGTGAGCAGTTCTTC.

The gene calls are TRBV5-1 and TRBJ2-5, with D possibly being TRBD1 (6 bases). The CDR3 extends over 14 amino acids. Germline values: CDR1 SGHRS, CDR2 YFSETQ. Trimming removed 2 bases from V and 2 bases from J, with 10 bases in between. This chain's CDR3 is CASSLGQQQETQYF. Here the CDR3 DNA reads TGCGCCAGCAGCTTAGGACAGCAACAAGAGACCCAGTACTTC.

The rearrangement joins TRBV6-1 to TRBJ2-7; D remains ambiguous. Germline CDR1 reads MNHNS; CDR2 reads SASEGT. Trimming removed 8 bases from V and 2 bases from J, with 10 bases in between. The CDR3 is 12 amino acids. CDR3 loop: CASAELAYEQYF. The CDR3 nucleotides read TGTGCCAGCGCGGAATTAGCCTACGAGCAGTACTTC.

The rearrangement links TRBV7-2 to TRBJ1-1, with D perhaps TRBD1 (6 bases). This CDR3 has 15 residues. Trimming pared 3 bases from V and 9 bases from J, leaving 20 bases between. Per germline, CDR1 SGHTA and CDR2 FQGNSA. The CDR3 nucleotides are TGTGCCAGCAGCTTTGCCGGGACAAAAGCAGCTAAAGCTTTCTTT. Its protein is CASSFAGTKAAKAFF.

This chain links TRBV5-1 with TRBJ2-3, with D tentatively TRBD2 (5 bases). The CDR3 has 19 amino acids. V dropped 3 bases and J dropped 5 bases, with 28 bases sitting between them. Per the germline V gene, CDR1 is SGHRS and CDR2 is YFSETQ. CDR3 residues: CASSSAPRGGWISIDTQYF. The CDR3 DNA is TGCGCCAGCAGCTCCGCGCCCCGCGGCGGGTGGATTTCGATAGATACGCAGTATTTT.

The chain is built from TRBV11-3 and TRBJ2-1, with D possibly being TRBD1 (6 bases). V shed 0 bases and J shed 4 bases, with 10 bases lying between them. The CDR3 runs 15 residues. Germline V gene lookup returns CDR1 SGHNT and CDR2 YENEEA. The CDR3 is CASSLEGGRYNEQFF. CDR3 nucleotides: TGTGCCAGCAGCTTAGAAGGGGGAAGGTACAATGAGCAGTTCTTC.

V is TRBV15 and J is TRBJ1-4; possible D gene TRBD1, 6 bases. The V gene's germline CDR1 is LNHNV and CDR2 YYDKDF (reference sequence). Trimming removed 0 bases from V and 8 bases from J, with 16 bases in between. This CDR3 has 16 residues. The CDR3 DNA sequence: TGTGCCACCAGCAGAGAATCGGGACAATGGGAGGAAAAACTGTTTTTT. Residues: CATSRESGQWEEKLFF.

This sequence joins TRBV11-3 and TRBJ2-3; 11 nucleotides line up with TRBD2. The J segment lost 3 bases and the V segment lost 5 bases, leaving 4 bases of the junction unmatched. CDR1 and CDR2 (germline): SGHNT, YENEEA. The length of the CDR3 is 15 residues. In DNA, the CDR3 is TGTGCCAGCAGCGCCGGGACTAGCGGTACAGATACGCAGTATTTT. Residues: CASSAGTSGTDTQYF.

The chain uses TRBV15 and TRBJ2-4; TRBD1 agrees at 7 bases. V lost 0 bases, J lost 6 bases, and 5 bases stayed unmatched. Germline-derived CDR1 and CDR2 are LNHNV and YYDKDF (reference sequence). The CDR3 spans 15 residues. The CDR3 DNA follows: TGTGCCACCAGCAGAGAGGACAGACAGGGAAACATTCAGTACTTC. It encodes CATSREDRQGNIQYF.

The rearrangement uses TRBV11-1 and TRBJ2-1; the D gene is possibly TRBD1 (6 bases). CDR1 SGHAT and CDR2 FQDESV come from the germline V gene (reference sequence). Trimming removed 3 bases at V and 0 bases at J, with 9 bases between. CDR3 length: 15 residues. CDR3 sequence (DNA): TGTGCCAGCAGCTTTAGGACAGACTCCTACAATGAGCAGTTCTTC. This sequence encodes CASSFRTDSYNEQFF. The whole variable domain, remainder taken from reference TRBV11-1 and TRBJ2-1, is EAEVAQSPRYKITEKSQAVAFWCDPISGHATLYWYRQILGQGPELLVQFQDESVVDDSQLPKDRFSAERLKGVDSTLKIQPAELGDSAMYLCASSFRTDSYNEQFFGPGTRLTVL.

The chain is built from TRBV7-9 and TRBJ2-3; possible D gene TRBD2, 6 bases. Trimming stripped 7 bases from V and 8 bases from J, with 25 bases between. The CDR3 loop spans 16 amino acids. CDR1 and CDR2 from the germline V gene are SEHNR and FQNEAQ (reference sequence). The chain's CDR3 is CASTPVYGLSSVTQYF. CDR3 in DNA: TGTGCCAGCACCCCGGTGTACGGACTATCGTCGGTTACGCAGTATTTT.

The chain couples TRBV29-1 to TRBJ2-2, with a tentative D call TRBD2 (6 bases). The V gene lost 4 bases and the J gene lost 4 bases, with 10 bases spanning the gap. The germline V gene has CDR1 SQVTM and CDR2 ANQGSEA. The CDR3 consists of 13 residues. The CDR3 protein is CSVVAGFTGELFF. Written as DNA, the CDR3 is TGCAGCGTTGTCGCGGGATTCACCGGGGAGCTGTTTTTT.

The CDR3 DNA reads as TGTGCCATCAGTGTTGGGACAGGGGGAGGCGGGGAGACCCAGTACTTC. It codes for CAISVGTGGGGETQYF. The chain employs TRBV10-3 and TRBJ2-5, with TRBD1 identical over 11 bases. Germline trimming cut 4 bases from V and 5 bases from J; bases unmatched to any gene: 9. There are 16 residues in the CDR3. CDR1 and CDR2 from the germline V gene are ENHRY and SYGVKD.

V is TRBV11-1 and J is TRBJ1-2; D may be TRBD1 (5 bases). V was cut by 4 bases and J by 5 bases, with 14 bases left in between. CDR1 is SGHAT, CDR2 FQDESV, per germline (reference sequence). The CDR3 contains 14 residues. CDR3 nucleotide sequence: TGTGCCAGCAGCTCGAACCGGGGGAGGTATGGCTACACCTTC. Amino acid sequence: CASSSNRGRYGYTF.

J is TRBJ1-1 and V is TRBV10-3, with TRBD1 identical over 10 bases. CDR3 length: 18 amino acids. Germline CDR1 and CDR2: ENHRY and SYGVKD. Trimming removed 8 bases from V and 1 base from J; junction bases left unmatched: 16. The CDR3 is CAIRLGAGTGARNTEAFF. The DNA for the CDR3 is TGTGCCATCCGCCTCGGAGCCGGGACAGGGGCGCGGAACACTGAAGCTTTCTTT.

J is TRBJ2-5 and V is TRBV9; 13 bases are shared with TRBD2. With V trimmed by 3 bases and J by 4 bases, 3 bases remained unmatched. The germline gives CDR1 SGDLS, CDR2 YYNGEE. This CDR3 is 15 amino acids long. CDR3 coding DNA: TGTGCCAGCAGCGCGACTAGCGGGGGGATAGAGACCCAGTACTTC. Amino acid sequence: CASSATSGGIETQYF. Filled out from reference TRBV9 and TRBJ2-5, the complete variable domain reads DSGVTQTPKHLITATGQRVTLRCSPRSGDLSVYWYQQSLDQGLQFLIQYYNGEERAKGNILERFSAQQFPDLHSELNLSSLELGDSALYFCASSATSGGIETQYFGPGTRLLVL.

The chain recombines TRBV11-3 with TRBJ2-1; the D gene is possibly TRBD1 (5 bases). CDR1 SGHNT and CDR2 YENEEA come from the germline V gene. The V end was cut by 6 bases, the J end by 9 bases, with 12 bases between. CDR3 length equals 12 residues. The CDR3 DNA reads as TGTGCCAGCAGATCCCAGGGTAGTGAGCAGTTCTTC. Amino acid sequence: CASRSQGSEQFF.